This TCR beta chain was sequenced in a study of CD8 T cells in ankylosing spondylitis. The study, taken as a whole, reports: Characteristic, it appeared, of ankylosing spondylitis blood was a TCR beta motif of 7 or 8 highly homologous variants. As for the disease-linked clones, they showed a CD8+ phenotype and occurred at relatively low frequencies in peripheral blood.

Regarding this clonotype: The antigen remains unidentified.

CDR3 length: 15 amino acids. CDR1 is KGHSH, CDR2 LQKENI, per germline. With 0 bases removed from V and 10 bases from J, the gap between germline ends came to 13 bases. Each CDR3 protein gets one entry after TCRdb re-called the 5' RACE reads with MiXCR. This sample has more than 650,000 distinct CDR3 sequences; around 11% occur once, and the top ten carry less than 0.65%. The sample was blood, either unsorted or a sorted T cell fraction (not recorded which). This clonotype was sampled from a male donor with ankylosing spondylitis. The chain recombines TRBV18 with TRBJ1-6; D is unresolved. In DNA, the CDR3 is TGTGCCAGCTCACCACCCACCGCGGGTGGCTCACCCCTCCACTTT. Protein product: CASSPPTAGGSPLHF.